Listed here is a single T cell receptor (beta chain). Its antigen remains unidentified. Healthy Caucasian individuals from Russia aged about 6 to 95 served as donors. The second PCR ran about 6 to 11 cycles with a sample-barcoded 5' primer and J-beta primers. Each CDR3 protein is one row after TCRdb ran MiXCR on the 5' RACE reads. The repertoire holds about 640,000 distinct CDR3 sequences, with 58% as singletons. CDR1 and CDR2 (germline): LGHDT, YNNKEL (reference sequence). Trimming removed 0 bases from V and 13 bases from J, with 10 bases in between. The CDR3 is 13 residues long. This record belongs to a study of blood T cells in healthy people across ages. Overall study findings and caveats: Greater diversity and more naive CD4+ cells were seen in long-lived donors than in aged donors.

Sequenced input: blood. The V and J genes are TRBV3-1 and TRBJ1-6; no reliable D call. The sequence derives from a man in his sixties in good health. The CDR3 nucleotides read TGTGCCAGCAGCCAAGACCCGGTTCCGCCCCTCCACTTT. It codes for CASSQDPVPPLHF.